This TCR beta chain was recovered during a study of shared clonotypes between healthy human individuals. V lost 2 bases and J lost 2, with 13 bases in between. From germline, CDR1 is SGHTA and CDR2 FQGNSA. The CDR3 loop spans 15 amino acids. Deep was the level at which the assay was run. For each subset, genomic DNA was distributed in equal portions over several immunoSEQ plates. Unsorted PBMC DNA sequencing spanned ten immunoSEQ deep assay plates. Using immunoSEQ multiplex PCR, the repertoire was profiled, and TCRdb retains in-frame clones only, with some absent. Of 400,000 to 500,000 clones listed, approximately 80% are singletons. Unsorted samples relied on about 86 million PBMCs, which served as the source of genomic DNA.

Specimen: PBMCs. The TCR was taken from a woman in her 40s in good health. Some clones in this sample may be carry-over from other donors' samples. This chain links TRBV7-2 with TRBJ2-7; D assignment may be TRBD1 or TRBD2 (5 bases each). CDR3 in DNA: TGTGCCAGCAGCTTACGGTCGGGGCTCCCCTACGAGCAGTACTTC. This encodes CASSLRSGLPYEQYF. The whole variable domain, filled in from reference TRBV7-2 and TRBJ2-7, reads GAGVSQSPSNKVTEKGKDVELRCDPISGHTALYWYRQSLGQGLEFLIYFQGNSAPDKSGLPSDRFSAERTGGSVSTLTIQRTQQEDSAVYLCASSLRSGLPYEQYFGPGTRLTVT.